This TCR beta chain was documented in a study of T cell repertoires in cytomegalovirus infection. TCRdb recomputed calls from the reads with MiXCR, one row per CDR3 protein. There are about 250,000 distinct CDR3 sequences in the sample; approximately 17% occur only once, and approximately 44% lies in the top ten. This clonotype was seen many times. Source material: CD8+ T cells from PBMCs. The receptor was isolated from a human donor in good health (CMV status not recorded). Some clones in this sample may be carry-over from other donors' samples.

CDR3 coding DNA: TGTGCCAGCAGTTACGGGGGTGACAATCAGCCCCAGCATTTT. Translation gives CASSYGGDNQPQHF. The chain couples TRBV6-6 to TRBJ1-5; a weak D match, TRBD1 (5 bases). Trimming pared 2 bases from V and 3 bases from J, leaving 8 bases between. This CDR3 is built from 14 residues. Germline lookup yields CDR1 MNHNY and CDR2 SVGAGI (reference sequence).